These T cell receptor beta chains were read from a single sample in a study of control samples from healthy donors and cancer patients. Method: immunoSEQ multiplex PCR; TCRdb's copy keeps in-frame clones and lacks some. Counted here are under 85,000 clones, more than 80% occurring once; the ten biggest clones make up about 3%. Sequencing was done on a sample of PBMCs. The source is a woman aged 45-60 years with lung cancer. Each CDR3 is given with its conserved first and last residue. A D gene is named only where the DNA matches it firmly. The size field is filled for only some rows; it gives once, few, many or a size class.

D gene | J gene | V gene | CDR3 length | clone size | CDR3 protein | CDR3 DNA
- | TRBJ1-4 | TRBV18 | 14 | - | CASSPGALNEKLFF | TGTGCCAGCTCACCCGGGGCTTTGAATGAAAAACTGTTTTTT
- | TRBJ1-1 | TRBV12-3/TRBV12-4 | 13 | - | CASSAGSFWDAFF | TGTGCCAGCAGTGCCGGGTCCTTTTGGGATGCTTTCTTT
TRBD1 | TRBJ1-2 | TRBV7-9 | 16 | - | CASSQGPGTGVTGYTF | TGTGCCAGCAGCCAAGGACCCGGGACAGGGGTAACGGGCTACACCTTC
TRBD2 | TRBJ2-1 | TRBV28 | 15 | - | CASTRTSGGYNEQFF | TGTGCCAGCACCAGGACTAGCGGGGGGTACAATGAGCAGTTCTTC
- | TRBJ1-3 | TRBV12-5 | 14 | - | CASGLGGTGNTIYF | TGTGCTAGTGGTTTAGGAGGGACTGGAAACACCATATATTTT
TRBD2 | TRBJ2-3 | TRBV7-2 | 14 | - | CASSLAAGGDTQYF | TGTGCCAGCAGCTTAGCTGCCGGGGGGGATACGCAGTATTTT
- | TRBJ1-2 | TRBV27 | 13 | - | CASSASANYGYTF | TGTGCCAGCAGCGCCAGTGCTAACTATGGCTACACCTTC
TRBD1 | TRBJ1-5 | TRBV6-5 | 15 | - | CASKFTGDSNQPQHF | TGTGCCAGCAAATTTACAGGGGACAGCAATCAGCCCCAGCATTTT
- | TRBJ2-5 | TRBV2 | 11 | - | CASAVSETQYF | TGTGCCAGCGCTGTTTCGGAGACCCAGTACTTC
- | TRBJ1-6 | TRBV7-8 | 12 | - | CASSRDIGPLHF | TGTGCCAGCAGCCGGGACATCGGACCCCTCCACTTT
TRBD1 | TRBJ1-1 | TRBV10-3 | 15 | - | CAISEPGQGSTEAFF | TGTGCCATCAGTGAGCCTGGACAGGGGTCCACTGAAGCTTTCTTT
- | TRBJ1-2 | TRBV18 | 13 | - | CASSPDGNYGYTF | TGTGCCAGCTCACCAGACGGAAACTATGGCTACACCTTC
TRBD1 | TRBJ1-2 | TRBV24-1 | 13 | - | CATAERTGGGYTF | TGTGCCACCGCCGAAAGGACAGGGGGAGGCTACACCTTC
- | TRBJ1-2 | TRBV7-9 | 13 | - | CASSLYRARGYTF | TGTGCCAGCAGCTTGTACAGGGCCAGAGGCTACACCTTC
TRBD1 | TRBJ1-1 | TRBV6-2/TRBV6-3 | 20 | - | CASSAPDREVVNIINTEAFF | TGTGCCAGCAGCGCGCCCGACAGGGAGGTTGTCAACATCATTAACACTGAAGCTTTCTTT
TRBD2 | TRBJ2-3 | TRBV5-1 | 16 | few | CASSRTSGGAPDTQYF | TGCGCCAGCAGTCGGACTAGCGGGGGGGCACCAGATACGCAGTATTTT
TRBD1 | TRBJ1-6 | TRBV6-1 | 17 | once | CASSETGQVNLNSPLHF | TGTGCCAGCAGTGAAACGGGACAGGTTAACCTAAATTCACCCCTCCACTTT
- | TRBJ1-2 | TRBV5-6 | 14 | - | CASSFSRGGYGYTF | TGTGCCAGCAGCTTTTCCAGGGGTGGCTATGGCTACACCTTC
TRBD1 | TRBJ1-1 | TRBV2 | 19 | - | CASSGLDRGRDPLNTEAFF | TGTGCCAGCAGTGGGTTAGACAGGGGACGGGATCCCTTGAACACTGAAGCTTTCTTT
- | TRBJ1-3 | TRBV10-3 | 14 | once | CAISENAAGNTIYF | TGTGCCATCAGTGAAAACGCGGCTGGAAACACCATATATTTT
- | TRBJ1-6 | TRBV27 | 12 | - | CAVKGYNSPLHF | TGTGCCGTAAAGGGCTATAATTCACCCCTCCACTTT
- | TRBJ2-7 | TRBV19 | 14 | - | CASSIHLGVYEQYF | TGTGCCAGTAGTATACACCTGGGGGTCTACGAGCAGTACTTC
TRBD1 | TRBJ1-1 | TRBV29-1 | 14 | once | CSVREDRVGTEAFF | TGCAGCGTTCGGGAGGACAGGGTGGGCACTGAAGCTTTCTTT
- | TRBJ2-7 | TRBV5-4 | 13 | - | CASSLNSGSEQYF | TGTGCCAGCAGCTTGAATAGCGGAAGCGAGCAGTACTTC
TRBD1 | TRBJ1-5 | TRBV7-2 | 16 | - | CASSLALGQMNQPQHF | TGTGCCAGCAGCTTAGCATTGGGACAGATGAATCAGCCCCAGCATTTT
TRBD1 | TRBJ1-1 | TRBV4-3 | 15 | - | CASSQEAGGLAEAFF | TGCGCCAGCAGCCAAGAGGCAGGGGGCTTAGCTGAAGCTTTCTTT
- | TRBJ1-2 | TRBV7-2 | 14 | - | CASSLAPYSYGYTF | TGTGCCAGCAGCTTAGCCCCGTATTCCTATGGCTACACCTTC
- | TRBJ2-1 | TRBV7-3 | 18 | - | CASSDLTGPGPYMDEQFF | TGTGCCAGCAGCGATCTGACAGGCCCTGGACCCTATATGGATGAGCAGTTCTTC
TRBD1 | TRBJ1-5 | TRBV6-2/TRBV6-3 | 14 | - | CASSPGQGNQPQHF | TGTGCCAGCAGTCCCGGACAGGGCAATCAGCCCCAGCATTTT